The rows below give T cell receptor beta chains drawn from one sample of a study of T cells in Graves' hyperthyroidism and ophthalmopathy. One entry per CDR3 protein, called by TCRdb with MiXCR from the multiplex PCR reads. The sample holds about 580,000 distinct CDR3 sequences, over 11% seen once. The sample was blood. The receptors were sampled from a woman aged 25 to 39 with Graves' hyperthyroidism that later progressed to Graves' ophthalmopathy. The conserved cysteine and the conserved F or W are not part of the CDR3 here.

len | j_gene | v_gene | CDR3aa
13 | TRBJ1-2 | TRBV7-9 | ASSDLTGGEHGYT
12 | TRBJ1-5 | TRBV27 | ASSLLMGGQPQH
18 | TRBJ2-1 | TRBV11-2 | ASSFMTSGTVLRLHNEQF
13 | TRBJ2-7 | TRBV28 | ASRPGTGASYEQY
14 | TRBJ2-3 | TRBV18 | ASSPLTERGTDTQY
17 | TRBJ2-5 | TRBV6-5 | ASSSRLAERSSYKETQY
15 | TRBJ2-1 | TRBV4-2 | ASSQLQRGGPYNEQF
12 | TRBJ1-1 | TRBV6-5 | ASSYLQGNTEAF
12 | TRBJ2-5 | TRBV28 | ASSFPSGGETQY
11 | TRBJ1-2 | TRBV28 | ASSPRGLGGYT
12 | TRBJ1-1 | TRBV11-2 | ASSLVEPYTEAF
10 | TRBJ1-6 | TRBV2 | ASSPGSSPLH
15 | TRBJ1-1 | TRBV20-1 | SAPRQGSPLMNTEAF
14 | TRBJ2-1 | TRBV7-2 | ASSLAAGLAGNEQF
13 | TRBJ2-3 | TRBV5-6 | ASSLVPGGTDTQY
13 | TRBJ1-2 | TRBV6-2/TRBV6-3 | ASSYSSRGLYGYT
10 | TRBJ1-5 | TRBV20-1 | SARGQGQPQH
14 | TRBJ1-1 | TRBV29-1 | SVGGGSFPGGTEAF
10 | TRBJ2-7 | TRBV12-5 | ASGLTPYEQY
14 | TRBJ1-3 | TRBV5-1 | ASSSGTPVPGNTIY
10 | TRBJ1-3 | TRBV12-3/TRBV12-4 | ASSVQGNTIY
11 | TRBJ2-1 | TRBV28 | ASSSEGDNEQF
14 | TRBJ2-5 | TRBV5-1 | ASSSPRLEGGETQY
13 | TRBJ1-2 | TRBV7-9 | ASSQGAGGWDGYT
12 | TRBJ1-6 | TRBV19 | ATLDRGRNSPLH
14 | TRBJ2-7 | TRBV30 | AWSPRREVGSYEQY
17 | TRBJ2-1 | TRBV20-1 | SARVGQREAYHTVNEQF
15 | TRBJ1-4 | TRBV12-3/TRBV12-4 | ASSFLAKVLKIEKLF
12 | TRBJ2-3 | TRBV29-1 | SVEAGGITDTQY
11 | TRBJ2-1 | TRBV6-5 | ASSWTILNEQF
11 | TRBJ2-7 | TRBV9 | ASSMGLAGALY
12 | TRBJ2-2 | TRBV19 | ASSPGQGHGELF
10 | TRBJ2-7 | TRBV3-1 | ASILLRGEQY
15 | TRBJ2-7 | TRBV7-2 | ASSPRGLAGGLHEQY
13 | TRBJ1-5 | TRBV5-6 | ASSLQGYSNQPQH
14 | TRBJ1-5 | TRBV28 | ASSLVDPEGYQPQH
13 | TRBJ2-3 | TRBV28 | ASSPTQPGTDTQY
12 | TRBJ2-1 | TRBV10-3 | AISEAGAGNEQF
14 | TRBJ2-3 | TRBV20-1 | SARDTRTSGADTQY
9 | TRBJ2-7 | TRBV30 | ASDGAYEQY
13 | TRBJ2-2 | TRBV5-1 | ASIHLAGETGELF
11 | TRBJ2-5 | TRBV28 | ASSPSLGETQY
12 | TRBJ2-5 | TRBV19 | ASSMRRVQETQY
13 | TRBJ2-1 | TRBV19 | ASSTSGSFYNEQF
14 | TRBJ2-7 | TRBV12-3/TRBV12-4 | ASTLLLAGGPYEQY
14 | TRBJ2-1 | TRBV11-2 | ASSLESLVWYNEQF
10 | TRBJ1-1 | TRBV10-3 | ASRDVNTEAF
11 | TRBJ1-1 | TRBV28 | AAGGGAYTEAF
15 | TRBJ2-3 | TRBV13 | ASSLPTGYSRTDTQY
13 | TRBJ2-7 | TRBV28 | ASSPHYGKTYEQY
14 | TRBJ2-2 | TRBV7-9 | ASSTGTSSLGGELF
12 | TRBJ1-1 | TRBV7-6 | ASSLADSNTEAF
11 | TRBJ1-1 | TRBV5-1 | ASSGTGHTEAF
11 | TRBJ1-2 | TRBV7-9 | ASTRDGNYGYT
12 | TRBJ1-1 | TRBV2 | ASMFAAWNTEAF